This T cell receptor (beta chain) was captured in a study of vaccination and CD4 T cells after COVID-19. Turning to the study itself: Either a CEFX pool, an HIV-1 Nef pool, or no peptide was added to control cultures.

An Oncomine TCR Beta short-read assay was used to sequence the DNA from cultured CD4+ T cells. TCRdb recomputed calls from the PCR reads with MiXCR, one row per CDR3 protein. The table lists 18,000 or so distinct CDR3 sequences, around half of them singletons. Treatment meaning: roughly 10-day PBMC culture with coronavirus spike peptide pools or control peptides (ViraFEST assay). As for this clonotype: The antigen is unknown.

With 4 bases removed from V and 8 bases from J, the gap between germline ends came to 18 bases. The CDR3 extends over 14 amino acids. From germline, CDR1 is SGHNT and CDR2 YYREEE (reference sequence). This TCR was recovered from a human donor who had recovered from COVID-19. The sample in question was CD4+ T cells from blood, cultured in vitro, obtained before SARS-CoV-2 vaccination. The chain links TRBV5-4 to TRBJ1-1; D is perhaps TRBD1 (5 bases). CDR3 in amino acids: CASSHRDRTKEAFF. CDR3 coding DNA: TGTGCCAGCAGCCATCGAGACAGAACGAAAGAAGCTTTCTTT.